This T cell receptor beta chain was captured in a study of T cell responses to AZD1222 COVID-19 vaccine. Second doses that came at about 4 or about 12 weeks were put together. Study findings and constraints: Nearly half of the spike-specific TCRs reportedly recognize variant regions that carry no mutations. Mapped onto spike, vaccine-associated CD4 TCRs spanned it and were dominant at 160-218 and 743-854.

This clone was picked up a small number of times. Its antigen is not identified. Clones were sequenced by immunoSEQ multiplex PCR, and TCRdb holds only the in-frame ones, with some missing. The sample yields about 180,000 clones, roughly 92% seen once. Trimming removed 4 bases from V and 0 bases from J, with 4 bases in between. The CDR3 loop spans 13 amino acids. From germline, CDR1 is WSHSY and CDR2 SAAADI. This TCR derives from an adult who received the AZD1222 COVID-19 vaccine. This specimen consisted of peripheral blood, obtained 28 days after the second AZD1222 dose. The rearrangement uses TRBV10-2 and TRBJ1-5; D is uncertain. The CDR3 sequence: CASSVNSNQPQHF. CDR3 nucleotides: TGCGCCAGCAGTGTAAATAGCAATCAGCCCCAGCATTTT.